Listed below are T cell receptor beta chains from one sample, sequenced in a study of vaccination effects on CD4 cells after COVID-19. Produced via immunoSEQ multiplex PCR; TCRdb's table is partial and in-frame only. The data hold 40,000 to 45,000 clones, with around two thirds observed a single time. Their antigen targets remain unknown. Specimen: CD4+ T cells from PBMCs cultured without peptide, collected after COVID-19 vaccination. Source of these receptors: a human donor who received a COVID-19 vaccine. Each CDR3 is given with its conserved first and last residue. Each record gives: J gene, V gene, D gene, clone size, CDR3 protein, CDR3 DNA. D genes are given only for firm matches. The size of a clone is reported for some rows only, either as once, few or many, or as a class for expanded clones.

TRBJ2-2	TRBV18	.	.	CASSPVGTNTGELFF	TGTGCCAGCTCACCAGTGGGAACGAACACCGGGGAGCTGTTTTTT
TRBJ2-5	TRBV2	.	few	CASSEWSRKETQYF	TGTGCCAGCAGTGAATGGAGTCGGAAAGAGACCCAGTACTTC
TRBJ1-2	TRBV2	.	.	CASSEGQFGYTF	TGTGCCAGCAGTGAAGGCCAGTTTGGCTACACCTTC
TRBJ1-3	TRBV4-1	.	.	CASSQEKRRVLSGNTIYF	TGCGCCAGCAGCCAAGAGAAAAGAAGGGTCTTGTCTGGAAACACCATATATTTT
TRBJ2-1	TRBV3-1/TRBV3-2	.	.	CASSLSGASYNEQFF	TGTGCCAGCAGCCTCTCAGGGGCCAGCTACAATGAGCAGTTCTTC
TRBJ1-1	TRBV11-3	.	.	CASSLPQGLNKGAFF	TGTGCCAGCAGCTTGCCACAGGGACTGAACAAGGGAGCTTTCTTT
TRBJ1-1	TRBV2	.	few	CASRGPGLQGSTEAFF	TGTGCCAGCAGGGGCCCGGGTTTGCAGGGCTCCACTGAAGCTTTCTTT
TRBJ2-1	TRBV6-4	.	.	CASSAVSWGSSYNEQFF	TGTGCCAGCAGTGCGGTTTCGTGGGGAAGCTCCTACAATGAGCAGTTCTTC
TRBJ2-2	TRBV5-1	TRBD1	.	CASSLGTGGAGELFF	TGCGCCAGCAGCTTGGGGACAGGGGGAGCCGGGGAGCTGTTTTTT
TRBJ1-2	TRBV24-1	.	.	CATSDFTQDYGYTF	TGTGCCACCAGTGATTTTACACAGGACTATGGCTACACCTTC
TRBJ2-7	TRBV29-1	TRBD1	few	CSVEAGQGLREQYF	TGCAGCGTTGAGGCGGGACAGGGCTTACGGGAGCAGTACTTC
TRBJ1-1	TRBV7-8	.	medium-sized	CASSSREGRTEAFF	TGTGCCAGCAGTTCAAGGGAGGGTCGCACTGAAGCTTTCTTT
TRBJ1-5	TRBV12-5	.	.	CASGLVVVRDNQPQHF	TGTGCTAGTGGTTTGGTAGTGGTTAGAGATAATCAGCCCCAGCATTTT
TRBJ1-3	TRBV5-6	.	.	CASSFWNSGNTIYF	TGTGCCAGCAGCTTCTGGAACTCTGGAAACACCATATATTTT
TRBJ2-1	TRBV19	.	.	CASSTGAFFEQFF	TGTGCCAGTAGTACGGGGGCCTTTTTCGAGCAGTTCTTC
TRBJ1-4	TRBV20-1	.	.	CSASLIRNEKLFF	TGCAGTGCTAGTCTTATAAGGAATGAAAAACTGTTTTTT
TRBJ2-1	TRBV7-2	.	.	CASARGESYNEQFF	TGTGCCAGCGCTAGGGGGGAGAGCTACAATGAGCAGTTCTTC
TRBJ2-5	TRBV27	.	once	CASSLSGATQETQYF	TGTGCCAGCAGTCTCTCGGGCGCGACTCAAGAGACCCAGTACTTC
TRBJ2-7	TRBV6-5	.	.	CASSYSLPRENEQYF	TGTGCCAGCAGTTACTCGCTCCCGAGGGAGAACGAGCAGTACTTC
TRBJ2-2	TRBV4-1	TRBD2	few	CASSQGGLAGAGGELFF	TGCGCCAGCAGCCAAGGGGGACTAGCGGGAGCGGGCGGGGAGCTGTTTTTT
TRBJ2-2	TRBV13	.	.	CASSRNRLRAGELFF	.
TRBJ1-1	TRBV12-3/TRBV12-4	.	.	CASSFVGAEAFF	TGTGCCAGCAGCTTCGTAGGCGCTGAAGCTTTCTTT
TRBJ2-3	TRBV7-9	.	.	CASSLSSVFGTDTQYF	TGTGCCAGCAGCCTTTCTAGCGTTTTTGGCACAGATACGCAGTATTTT
TRBJ2-1	TRBV15	TRBD2	.	CATSRDRRESYYNEQFF	TGTGCCACCAGCAGAGATCGGCGGGAGAGTTACTACAATGAGCAGTTCTTC
TRBJ1-3	TRBV2	.	few	CASSGQNGNTIYF	TGTGCCAGCAGCGGACAGAATGGAAACACCATATATTTT
TRBJ1-3	TRBV29-1	.	.	CSVSGAGNTIYF	TGCAGCGTTAGTGGGGCTGGAAACACCATATATTTT
TRBJ2-7	TRBV7-8	.	few	CASSLAERPWGEQYF	TGTGCCAGCAGCTTAGCGGAGAGGCCCTGGGGCGAGCAGTACTTC
TRBJ2-3	TRBV2	.	.	CASSESMSSTDTQYF	TGTGCCAGCAGTGAATCCATGAGCTCCACAGATACGCAGTATTTT
TRBJ1-2	TRBV2	.	.	CATKLSGNYGYTF	TGTGCCACCAAACTCTCAGGGAACTATGGCTACACCTTC
TRBJ1-1	TRBV6-5	.	.	CATGRVGTEAFF	TGTGCCACCGGCAGGGTGGGTACTGAAGCTTTCTTT
TRBJ1-1	TRBV14	.	.	CASSQESDTEAFF	TGTGCCAGCAGCCAAGAATCAGACACTGAAGCTTTCTTT
TRBJ1-6	TRBV18	.	.	CASSPTPVHNSPLHF	TGTGCCAGCTCACCAACGCCAGTACACAATTCACCCCTCCACTTT
TRBJ1-5	TRBV4-1	TRBD1	.	CASSQASGQGTHQPQHF	TGCGCCAGCAGCCAAGCGTCCGGACAGGGTACACATCAGCCCCAGCATTTT
TRBJ1-4	TRBV3-1/TRBV3-2	TRBD1	.	CASSPGTGATNEKLFF	TGTGCCAGCAGTCCCGGGACAGGGGCTACTAATGAAAAACTGTTTTTT
TRBJ2-2	TRBV5-4	.	.	CASSLGQPNTGELFF	TGTGCCAGCAGCTTAGGGCAGCCGAACACCGGGGAGCTGTTTTTT
TRBJ2-7	TRBV9	TRBD2	.	CASSVSTSGELEQYF	TGTGCCAGCAGCGTAAGTACTAGCGGAGAGCTTGAGCAGTACTTC
TRBJ2-4	TRBV11-2	.	.	CASSNTGTLDF	TGTGCCAGCAGCAATACCGGGACACTAGACTTC
TRBJ1-5	TRBV10-3	.	once	CAISESSLRGTPDVSNQPQHF	TGTGCCATCAGTGAGTCGTCACTCCGGGGGACTCCCGATGTTAGCAATCAGCCCCAGCATTTT
TRBJ1-4	TRBV7-2	TRBD1	.	CASSLDSGTGGEKLFF	TGTGCCAGCAGCTTAGACTCCGGGACAGGGGGTGAAAAACTGTTTTTT
TRBJ1-1	TRBV7-8	TRBD1	.	CASSKSDRGNTEAFF	TGTGCCAGCAGCAAATCAGACAGGGGGAACACTGAAGCTTTCTTT
TRBJ1-3	TRBV6-5	.	.	CASSRLRSGNTIYF	TGTGCCAGCAGCCGACTACGGTCTGGAAACACCATATATTTT
TRBJ1-5	TRBV5-1	.	few	CASSLQGLSNQPQHF	TGCGCCAGCAGCTTGCAGGGGTTGAGCAATCAGCCCCAGCATTTT